This is a list of T cell receptor beta chains from one sample in a study of CD4 T cells in relation to SARS-CoV-2 and coronaviruses. Clones were read by immunoSEQ multiplex PCR, and TCRdb kept only the in-frame ones, dropping some. Here the sample spans some 37,000 clones, about three quarters being singletons. For these receptors, no antigen is known. The sample taken for sequencing was memory CD4+ T cells from PBMCs, cultured in vitro. The receptors were sampled from an adult with COVID-19. The CDR3 runs from the conserved cysteine through the conserved F or W. A D gene is named only where the DNA matches it firmly. Rows may omit the clone size; those that give it use once, few, many or a size class.

size	V	D	J	CDR3	DNA
.	TRBV7-2	.	TRBJ2-5	CASMRSGQETQYF	TGTGCCAGCATGAGGTCGGGACAAGAGACCCAGTACTTC
once	TRBV5-6	.	TRBJ2-3	CASSDSGRTDTQYF	TGTGCCAGCAGCGATTCGGGAAGGACAGATACGCAGTATTTT
.	TRBV5-1	TRBD1	TRBJ2-7	CASSLAGTDYEQYF	TGCGCCAGCAGCTTGGCCGGGACAGACTACGAGCAGTACTTC
.	TRBV2	.	TRBJ2-3	CASSVLGSTGDTQYF	TGTGCCAGCAGTGTTCTAGGATCGACGGGAGATACGCAGTATTTT
.	TRBV30	.	TRBJ1-1	CAWSLNTEAFF	TGTGCCTGGAGTCTAAACACTGAAGCTTTCTTT
.	TRBV7-2	TRBD2	TRBJ2-3	CASSLGGRGADTQYF	TGTGCCAGCAGCTTGGGCGGGAGGGGAGCAGATACGCAGTATTTT
.	TRBV6-6	TRBD2	TRBJ2-1	CASSTSGSINEQFF	TGTGCCAGCAGTACTAGCGGGAGTATCAATGAGCAGTTCTTC
few	TRBV27	TRBD1	TRBJ2-7	CASSLSITGVSNEQYF	TGTGCCAGCAGTTTATCGATCACAGGGGTAAGCAACGAGCAGTACTTC
.	TRBV11-1	.	TRBJ2-3	CASSAGQRRTDTQYF	TGTGCCAGCAGCGCCGGACAGCGACGCACAGATACGCAGTATTTT
.	TRBV19	.	TRBJ1-4	CASSPPGATNEKLFF	TGTGCCAGTAGTCCCCCGGGGGCTACTAATGAAAAACTGTTTTTT
.	TRBV13	TRBD2	TRBJ2-1	CASSPRGLHNEQFF	TGTGCCAGCAGCCCCCGGGGACTACACAATGAGCAGTTCTTC
.	TRBV18	.	TRBJ2-7	CASSRTYEQYF	TGTGCCAGCTCCCGAACCTACGAGCAGTACTTC
.	TRBV5-1	.	TRBJ2-2	CASSINTGELFF	TGCGCCAGCAGCATAAACACCGGGGAGCTGTTTTTT
once	TRBV11-2	.	TRBJ1-1	CASSLALGNTEAFF	TGTGCCAGCAGCTTAGCGTTAGGCAACACTGAAGCTTTCTTT
.	TRBV7-8	.	TRBJ1-5	CASSLGGSQPQHF	TGTGCCAGCAGCTTAGGGGGAAGTCAGCCCCAGCATTTT
once	TRBV5-4	TRBD2	TRBJ2-1	CASRSSGRDEQFF	TGTGCCAGCCGCTCTAGCGGGAGAGATGAGCAGTTCTTC
.	TRBV18	.	TRBJ2-5	CASSPRPQETQYF	TGTGCCAGCTCCCCCCGACCCCAAGAGACCCAGTACTTC
.	TRBV5-4	.	TRBJ2-2	CASSLGTSYTGELFF	TGTGCCAGCAGCTTGGGAACTAGCTACACCGGGGAGCTGTTTTTT
few	TRBV10-3	TRBD2	TRBJ2-5	CAISESTLAGRKTQYF	TGTGCCATCAGTGAGTCGACACTAGCGGGACGGAAGACCCAGTACTTC
once	TRBV30	TRBD2	TRBJ2-3	CAWQRAGGPDTQYF	TGTGCCTGGCAGAGAGCGGGAGGACCAGATACGCAGTATTTT
once	TRBV5-1	.	TRBJ2-7	CASSLGQMVDRYEQYF	TGCGCCAGCAGCTTGGGCCAGATGGTGGACCGCTACGAGCAGTACTTC
few	TRBV5-1	TRBD2	TRBJ2-7	CASSFGGTYEQYF	TGCGCCAGCAGCTTCGGGGGGACCTACGAGCAGTACTTC
.	TRBV4-1	.	TRBJ1-1	CASSQDSLWGMGAFF	TGCGCCAGCAGCCAAGATTCACTGTGGGGAATGGGAGCTTTCTTT
few	TRBV5-4	TRBD2	TRBJ2-5	CASSLGGRLGETQYF	TGTGCCAGCAGCTTGGGCGGGAGGCTGGGGGAGACCCAGTACTTC
.	TRBV5-1	.	TRBJ2-5	CASKPLTSQETQYF	TGCGCCAGCAAGCCTTTGACATCCCAAGAGACCCAGTACTTC
once	TRBV5-1	.	TRBJ2-7	CASSPRGKVLEQYF	TGCGCCAGCAGCCCAAGGGGGAAAGTCCTCGAGCAGTACTTC
.	TRBV19	.	TRBJ2-7	CASSISNSLYEQYF	TGTGCCAGTAGTATATCGAACAGCCTCTACGAGCAGTACTTC
.	TRBV5-6	.	TRBJ2-5	CASSLGRGPEFQETQYF	TGTGCCAGCAGCTTGGGGCGGGGACCTGAATTTCAAGAGACCCAGTACTTC
.	TRBV10-3	.	TRBJ1-5	CAISKGRGAGQPQHF	TGTGCCATCAGTAAAGGGAGGGGGGCTGGCCAGCCCCAGCATTTT
.	TRBV11-2	TRBD2	TRBJ2-1	CASSLARTSEGYEQFF	TGTGCCAGCAGCTTAGCCCGGACTAGCGAAGGTTATGAGCAGTTCTTC
.	TRBV6-5	.	TRBJ2-6	CASSLSLWGANVLTF	TGTGCCAGCAGTTTATCTCTGTGGGGGGCCAACGTCCTGACTTTC
.	TRBV11-3	.	TRBJ2-3	CASSLRETDTQYF	TGTGCCAGCAGCTTGAGGGAAACAGATACGCAGTATTTT
.	TRBV24-1	.	TRBJ1-5	CATFCPGQSNQPQHF	TGTGCCACCTTCTGCCCCGGACAGAGCAATCAGCCCCAGCATTTT